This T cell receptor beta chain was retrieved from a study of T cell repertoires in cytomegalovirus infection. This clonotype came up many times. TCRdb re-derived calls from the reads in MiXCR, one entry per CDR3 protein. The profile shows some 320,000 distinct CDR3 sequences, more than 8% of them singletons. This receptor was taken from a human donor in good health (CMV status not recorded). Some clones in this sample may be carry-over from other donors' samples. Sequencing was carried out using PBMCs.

CDR3 loop: CASSFKAGNADTQYF. DNA for the CDR3: TGTGCCAGCAGCTTCAAAGCAGGGAATGCAGATACGCAGTATTTT. V is TRBV7-2 and J is TRBJ2-3, with D perhaps matching TRBD1 (5 bases). Germline V gene data show CDR1 as SGHTA and CDR2 as FQGNSA. This CDR3 has 15 residues. V was clipped by 3 bases and J by 4 bases, with 14 bases between them.